Only a few counts were recorded for the clone carrying this T cell receptor (beta chain). Its antigen is still unknown. The junction had 6 bases not matched to a gene; V was cut back by 6 bases and J by 5 bases. The CDR3 is 13 residues long. This entry is derived from a study of identical twins. TCRdb used MiXCR to reprocess the 5' RACE reads, holding one entry per CDR3 protein. The data contain about 720,000 distinct CDR3 sequences, roughly 18% of them seen just once; the ten biggest clones take up 10% to 15%. Study results and caveats: With beta out-of-frame sequences, excess sharing by twins was weaker. Out-of-frame alpha sequences common to twins exhibited a surplus of low generation probability. Abundant beta clonotypes from cord blood had fewer insertions, unlike memory repertoires, which showed none.

This sample was shared with a second study, whose subject was T cells expressing NK-cell markers.

The sequenced material came from PBMCs. The V and J genes are TRBV12-3 or TRBV12-4 and TRBJ1-2; 7 positions agree with TRBD1. This TCR came from a young woman in good health. In DNA form, the CDR3 reads TGTGCCAGCAGGGAGACAGGGTTGTATGGCTACACCTTC. Its protein product is CASRETGLYGYTF.